This TCR beta chain was sequenced in a study of cytomegalovirus exposure and HLA in healthy donors (dated by TCRdb to about 2017). With regard to the full study: An earlier analysis of some 550 of the donors reported roughly 270 Gb of sequence data and roughly 110 million unique TCR beta sequences from 150 million to 200 million T cells. An early release that covered fewer than 800 HLA-typed donors contained approximately 300 gigabases of sequencing data and tens of millions of unique TCR sequences. Among the roughly 410 genotyped donors, about 83% belonged to the genetic ancestry cluster associated with self-reported Caucasian donors. The aim of the study was to test whether cataloging public T cell receptors could identify signatures of past pathogen exposure. The study profiled the T cell repertoires of 550 to 700 subjects by immunosequencing and related them to cytomegalovirus serostatus. Besides the first cohort of around 670 subjects, a separate validation cohort made up of roughly 130 different subjects was used. To predict cytomegalovirus infection status, the study combined high-throughput TCR immunosequencing, statistical association of individual TCRs with disease status, and machine learning. A later analysis re-examined previously published TCR beta repertoires from about 700 donors and added high-resolution HLA genotyping to investigate patterns of TCR occurrence. In the later analysis, no new phenotypic data were used to find candidate immune exposures; instead, reliance was placed on TCR beta sequences and their occurrence across donors. An earlier analysis of some 500 of the donors used high-throughput TCR beta sequencing to judge whether each TCR beta V gene segment behaved as functional or pseudogenic. Donor age, sex, ethnicity and CMV serostatus were compiled alongside the repertoire data. In a later genetic analysis, genome-wide SNP genotypes for about three fifths of the roughly 670 donors were used, and that subset was treated as a discovery cohort. All discovery cohort repertoires had been generated on a single sequencing platform. Class I and class II HLA loci were covered by the typing at four-digit resolution. Typing coverage differed by locus: A, B, C, DRB1 and DQB1 were typed in about 620-640 donors, DQA1 in around 500, DPA1 in some 610, and DPB1 in 450 to 480. Roughly five DR-DQ haplotypes were handled as single units for association and clustering because linkage in the cohort was strong. Among 300 to 500 genotyped donors of the cohort, an average of around 250,000 unique TCR beta nucleotide sequences was sequenced per donor, of which roughly 18% were non-productive.

The cohort comprised 710 or so healthy bone marrow donors. All cohort members were sampled while nominally healthy, although unrecorded immune exposures were likely present. The donor was CMV seronegative and was included in the group of about 350 seronegative cohort members. A peripheral blood sample was provided by each donor, and peripheral blood mononuclear cells were used for TCR beta sequencing. Genomic DNA was extracted from the blood cell samples with the Qiagen DNeasy Blood Extraction Kit. Library creation used the immunoSEQ multiplex PCR assay. A mixture of 60 forward primers for TCR Vbeta segments and 13 reverse primers for TCR Jbeta segments was used in the multiplex PCR. The CDR3 region of rearranged TCR beta genes was amplified from genomic DNA by a multiplex PCR assay. The amplified TCR beta libraries were sequenced on the Illumina HiSeq System as 87-base-pair reads. On the study's bioinformatics: In a later analysis, roughly 80 million unique TCR beta chains were counted across the approximately 640 repertoires, and some 10 million of these chains were shared by at least two donors. A nearest-neighbor algorithm error-corrected the raw reads and collapsed the reads into unique sequences, merging closely related sequences to remove PCR and sequencing errors. CDR3 sequences were aligned to IMGT reference sequences to assign V, D and J gene segments. For a sequence to be retained, a match of at least six nucleotides was required to both a V gene segment and a J gene segment. Rearrangements were called productive when the CDR3 lacked stop codons and stayed in frame with V and J; all others were non-productive. Following IMGT convention, CDR3 was defined as the stretch from the second conserved V-encoded cysteine up to the conserved J-encoded phenylalanine. The earlier analysis of 500 to 650 of the donors excluded any sequence lacking an unambiguous match to a single V gene segment. An earlier analysis of a few hundred of the donors classified V segments as functional when productive rearrangements were above 56.7% and as segregating when the standard deviation between donors was above 5%. A statistical classification framework was developed to diagnose cytomegalovirus status using the catalog of TCR beta chain sequences. A later analysis assigned V and J genes by comparing TCR nucleotide sequences with IMGT/GENE-DB human TR gene sequences. In a later analysis, CDR3 sequences and most-parsimonious VDJ recombination scenarios were assigned using the TCRdist pipeline. In a later analysis, every TCR beta chain was defined by the combination of its CDR3 amino acid sequence and its V-gene family, and reads without a unique V-gene family were dropped. To address suspected cross-contamination and a sequencing artifact, a later analysis removed roughly 580 highly shared, low-generation-probability nucleotide sequences. In a later analysis, a clonal expansion index was calculated for each public chain from normalized within-repertoire ranks of inferred template counts. Generation probabilities in a later analysis came from a VDJ recombination model fitted to out-of-frame rearrangements, and those results were checked against IGoR. In a later analysis, hypergeometric tests were used to score TCR-TCR, TCR-HLA and TCR-CMV co-occurrence, with a repertoire-size bias correction applied to TCR pairs. False discovery rates were estimated in a later analysis by permuting HLA or CMV assignments 20 times. In a later analysis, co-occurring TCRs were grouped using DBSCAN, with TCRdist sequence similarity added in when clustering inside HLA-allele-positive subsets. Repertoires with fewer than 30,000 or more than 120,000 public chains were left out of co-occurrence clustering, as were five repertoires with anomalous nucleotide sharing. TCRdb retrieved this table from immuneACCESS and kept in-frame rearrangements only. Not all clones are present; in checked studies, unresolved V genes account for under half, and no reason is known for the remainder. V and J calls and clone size follow that table, whereas D and trimming were derived from the DNA. In all, the sample holds some 200,000 clones, and about 86% of those were seen once. Together, the top ten hold about 2.2% of the sample.

Overall results and qualifications from the work: According to a later analysis, TCR association rates differed among HLA loci, with DRB1 alleles showing the most associated TCRs and HLA-C alleles showing the fewest. In an earlier analysis of around 500 of the donors, most TCR beta V segments appeared in productive rearrangements about 87% or about 30% of the time, broadly matching IMGT annotations. V-gene and J-gene trimming of TCR beta chains was associated with a missense DCLRE1C variant in a later genetic analysis, and the association was replicated in an independent cohort. The cohort was sequenced for TCR beta chains only, and without alpha or paired-chain data the features that could be detected were limited. The earlier analysis of approximately 540 of the donors excluded approximately 15 rarely observed V segments, including chromosome 9 orphons, because counts were too low. Strong co-occurrence of HLA alleles, especially DR and DQ, made assigning TCR associations to individual alleles difficult. The study listed 150 to 200 TCR beta chains as associated with cytomegalovirus. Three of the identified cytomegalovirus-associated TCR beta chains were confirmed in vitro to be specific for cytomegalovirus antigens. Cytomegalovirus status was reported to be diagnosed by the classifier with high specificity and sensitivity in both the original and validation cohorts. The only immune exposure information available for the cohort was CMV serostatus. Correlated functional status among segregating V segments might be attributable to linkage disequilibrium, but an unknown experimental factor could not be ruled out. Compared with equally common non-associated chains, HLA-associated TCR beta chains in a later analysis were more clonally expanded and had lower generation probabilities. A cluster of highly shared sequence variants was judged likely to be a technical artifact of the sequencing pipeline. Because HLA typing was missing for some donors at each locus, association tests included only the typed subset. At a false discovery rate of 0.05, a later analysis linked under 20,000 TCR beta sequences to specific HLA alleles. Compared with the 666-donor mean, donors in an Asian-associated ancestry cluster had fewer N-insertions in productive TCRs, according to a later genetic analysis. The authors suggested that the approach could potentially be extended to other disease states and immunological phenotypes. A further reported finding was that TCR beta sequences accurately predicted the HLA-A and HLA-B alleles for most subjects in the first cohort. Most CMV-associated TCR beta chains appeared to be HLA-restricted in a later analysis, and the HLA associations seemed to be driven largely by CMV exposure. Sequencing depth was assumed to be roughly uniform across donors in the presence/absence analyses, though that assumption may not hold. Most TCR sequences were observed very rarely across donors, whereas some public TCRs were present in many individuals. Several of the top co-occurrence clusters appeared to be linked to parvovirus B19, influenza, CMV and Epstein-Barr virus, according to a later analysis. The 87-base-pair reads could not distinguish some IMGT-functional V segments, including TRBV6-2 and TRBV6-3, so those segments were excluded.

In the case of this clone: This receptor's antigen is unknown. The sample holds no much larger clone one base away, and base qualities are not on file.

The CDR3 runs 14 residues from the cysteine to the phenylalanine. Solely the CDR3 DNA is kept, with 42 bases framed from the first base. V was cut back by 6 bases and J by 1 base, leaving a gap of 12 bases between them. Based on the germline V gene, the CDR1 and CDR2 sequences are MNHNS and SASEGT. This clonotype was sampled from a woman between 25 and 40 years old in good health and CMV-seronegative. Sequences were obtained from PBMCs. The rearrangement combines TRBV6-1 with TRBJ1-2; the D gene is possibly TRBD1, with 5 bases matching. The CDR3 loop reads CASRAGRINYGYTF. DNA sequence: TGTGCCAGCAGGGCGGGACGGATTAACTATGGCTACACCTTC.